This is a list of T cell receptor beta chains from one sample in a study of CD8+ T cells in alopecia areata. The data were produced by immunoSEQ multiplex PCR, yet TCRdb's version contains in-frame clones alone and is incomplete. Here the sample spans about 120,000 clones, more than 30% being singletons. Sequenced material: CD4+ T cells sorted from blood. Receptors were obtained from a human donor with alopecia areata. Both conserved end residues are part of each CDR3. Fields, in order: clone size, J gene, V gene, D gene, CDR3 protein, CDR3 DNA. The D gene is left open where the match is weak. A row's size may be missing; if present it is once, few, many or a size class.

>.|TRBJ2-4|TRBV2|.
CASSEGPSPRLAKNIQYF
TGTGCCAGCAGTGAAGGGCCTAGCCCTAGACTAGCCAAAAACATTCAGTACTTC
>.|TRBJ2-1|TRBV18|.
CASSPLGLDEQFF
TGTGCCAGCTCACCGCTCGGATTAGATGAGCAGTTCTTC
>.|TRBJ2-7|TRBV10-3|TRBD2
CAIRGLATGEQYF
TGTGCCATCAGGGGACTAGCCACAGGCGAGCAGTACTTC
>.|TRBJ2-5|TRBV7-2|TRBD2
CASSPSWAGGETQYF
TGTGCCAGCAGCCCCTCGTGGGCGGGAGGGGAGACCCAGTACTTC
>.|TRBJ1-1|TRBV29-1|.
CSVRLRAGETEAFF
TGCAGCGTTCGACTTCGTGCGGGAGAGACTGAAGCTTTCTTT
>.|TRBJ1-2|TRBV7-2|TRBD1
CASSLVHSTGVGGYTF
TGTGCCAGCAGCTTAGTACATTCGACAGGGGTGGGTGGCTACACCTTC
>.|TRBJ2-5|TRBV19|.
CASSIAGLRGGETQYF
TGTGCCAGTAGTATAGCAGGCCTACGCGGTGGGGAGACCCAGTACTTC
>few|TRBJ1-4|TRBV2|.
CASREEAEKLFF
TGTGCCAGCAGAGAAGAAGCAGAAAAACTGTTTTTT
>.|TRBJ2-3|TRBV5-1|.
CASSLAGESTDTQYF
TGCGCCAGCAGCTTGGCCGGAGAAAGCACAGATACGCAGTATTTT
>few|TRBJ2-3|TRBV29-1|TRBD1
CSAQPGQSTDTQYF
TGCAGCGCGCAACCGGGACAGAGCACAGATACGCAGTATTTT
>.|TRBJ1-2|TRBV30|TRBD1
CAWRYRGNDGYTF
TGTGCCTGGCGCTACAGGGGTAATGATGGCTACACCTTC
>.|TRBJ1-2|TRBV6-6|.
CASSPRAASYGYTF
TGTGCCAGCAGCCCGCGGGCGGCCTCATATGGCTACACCTTC
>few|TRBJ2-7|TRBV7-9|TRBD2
CAVTSGSIEQYF
TGTGCCGTTACTAGCGGGAGCATCGAGCAGTACTTC